The present T cell receptor beta chain was sequenced within a study of cytomegalovirus exposure and HLA in healthy donors. Trimming removed 5 bases at V and 0 bases at J, with 20 bases between. CDR1 and CDR2 from the germline V gene are KGHSH and LQKENI. The CDR3 runs to 17 residues. Primers: 60 Vbeta forward and 13 Jbeta reverse. Only in-frame clones appear in the TCRdb table, and some are missing; sequencing was by immunoSEQ multiplex PCR. The table shows 150,000 to 170,000 clones, with roughly 80% occurring only once. The receptor comes from a man aged 18-30 years in good health and CMV-seronegative. The chain carries TRBV18 and TRBJ2-7, with D possibly TRBD2 on 5 matching bases. The sample comprised PBMCs. The CDR3 here is CASSSGIGLPLSYEQYF. CDR3 in DNA: TGTGCCAGCTCATCCGGGATCGGGTTGCCACTCTCCTACGAGCAGTACTTC.